The clone carrying this T cell receptor (beta chain) was picked up many times. The antigen is not known. The data were taken from a study of T cells after posttransplantation cyclophosphamide. Study findings and constraints: After PTCy, TRB diversity resembled that of CNI/methotrexate controls.

Germline values: CDR1 MNHEY, CDR2 SVGAGI. V dropped 5 bases and J dropped 5 bases, with 13 bases sitting between them. The CDR3 contains 13 residues. Produced via immunoSEQ multiplex PCR; TCRdb's table is partial and in-frame only. Singletons are absent from the sample, which has around 35,000 clones. The chain links TRBV6-5 to TRBJ2-7, with a tentative D call TRBD1 (5 bases). The origin of this receptor is a woman aged 45-60 years in good health and a related stem cell transplant donor. The sequencing input was PBMCs. This CDR3 reads CASSEQGWHEQYF. CDR3 nucleotide sequence: TGTGCCAGCAGTGAGCAGGGTTGGCACGAGCAGTACTTC.